Detailed here is one TCR beta chain. These data are taken from a study of blood T cell repertoires in COVID-19. Study information: Specimens from acute and convalescent COVID-19 originated in the United States, Italy and Spain. Sample material is recorded as cDNA or gDNA derived from T cells, B-cell-depleted T cells, or PBMCs.

Study processing details: Reference gene primers were amplified, and this amplification served to estimate nucleated cell counts. Clones were read by immunoSEQ multiplex PCR, and TCRdb kept only the in-frame ones, dropping some. V, J and clone size were drawn from that table, and D and trimming were deduced from the DNA. The repertoire holds roughly 150,000 clones, with approximately 82% as singletons. The V end was cut by 7 bases, the J end by 0 bases, with 9 bases between. The CDR3 has 13 amino acids. Germline loops: CDR1 SNHLY, CDR2 FYNNEI. This receptor was identified in a woman in her fifties or sixties with acute or convalescent COVID-19. The sample consisted of peripheral blood. The genes are TRBV2 and TRBJ1-2, with D unclear. CDR3 region: CASTLSANYGYTF. DNA of the CDR3: TGTGCCAGCACCCTCTCGGCTAACTATGGCTACACCTTC.